Following are 24 T cell receptor beta chains from one sample sequenced in a study of cytomegalovirus exposure and HLA in healthy donors. The PCR made use of 60 Vbeta and 13 Jbeta primers. The assay was immunoSEQ multiplex PCR, and TCRdb's table has in-frame clones only and misses some. The profile shows 150,000 to 200,000 clones, 70% to 90% of them singletons. Sequencing was done on a sample of PBMCs. Every receptor here comes from a woman under 30 in good health and CMV-seropositive.

The V call is TRBV6-1, the J call TRBJ2-2; D is perhaps TRBD1 (5 bases). This CDR3 contains 13 residues. V lost 6 bases to trimming and J lost 3 bases, with 8 bases between them. In germline, CDR1 is MNHNS, CDR2 SASEGT. CDR3 region: CASSDSYTGELFF. For the CDR3, the DNA is TGTGCCAGCAGCGACAGTTACACCGGGGAGCTGTTTTTT.

The chain carries TRBV6-7 and TRBJ2-4; TRBD2 matches 9 bases. TRBV6-7 is classed as an ORF, of uncertain function. J lost 1 base, V lost 4 bases, and 17 bases had no gene match. CDR3 length: 20 amino acids. The CDR3 protein is CASSWRGAGGITSAKNIQYF. The CDR3, as DNA: TGTGCCAGCAGTTGGAGAGGGGCGGGGGGGATAACAAGTGCCAAAAACATTCAGTACTTC.

This chain joins TRBV25-1 and TRBJ2-3, with 9 bases matching TRBD1. The CDR3 loop spans 17 amino acids. Germline V CDR1 and CDR2: MGHDK, SYGVNS. V lost 1 base, J lost 3 bases, and 8 bases stayed unmatched. The CDR3 nucleotides are TGTGCCAGCAGTGAATTTAAAACAGGACAGGGGACAGATACGCAGTATTTT. This sequence encodes CASSEFKTGQGTDTQYF.

The table lists this clone with a few counts. The chain links TRBV2 to TRBJ1-5; 10 nucleotides align to TRBD1. Germline CDR1 and CDR2: SNHLY and FYNNEI. This CDR3 contains 15 residues. Trimming removed 7 bases from V and 0 bases from J; junction bases left unmatched: 3. The CDR3 DNA sequence: TGTGCCAGCAAGGGACAGGGGAATAGCAATCAGCCCCAGCATTTT. Amino acids: CASKGQGNSNQPQHF. The variable domain in full, completed from reference TRBV2 and TRBJ1-5, reads EPEVTQTPSHQVTQMGQEVILRCVPISNHLYFYWYRQILGQKVEFLVSFYNNEISEKSEIFDDQFSVERPDGSNFTLKIRSTKLEDSAMYFCASKGQGNSNQPQHFGDGTRLSIL.

The genes are TRBV11-2 and TRBJ1-5; no definite D call. The germline gives CDR1 SGHAT, CDR2 FQNNGV. This CDR3 has 15 residues. Trimming removed 5 bases at V and 2 bases at J, with 13 bases between. The CDR3 loop reads CASSPDGVGNQPQHF. The DNA for the CDR3 is TGTGCCAGCAGCCCCGACGGGGTGGGCAATCAGCCCCAGCATTTT.

The table lists this clone with a count of one. The chain has TRBV2 and TRBJ2-7; 7 positions agree with TRBD1. The CDR3 covers 10 residues. Per the germline V gene, CDR1 is SNHLY and CDR2 is FYNNEI. The chain's CDR3 is CASSDQTGRV. The CDR3 DNA reads TGTGCCAGCAGTGACCAGACAGGGAGAGTC.

The CDR3 bases are TGTGCCAGCAGTCTGGGAGTTTTAAACACTGAAGCTTTCTTT. Translation gives CASSLGVLNTEAFF. The chain employs TRBV6-5 and TRBJ1-1; no reliable D call. V was clipped by 5 bases and J by 2 bases, with 12 bases between them. From germline, CDR1 is MNHEY and CDR2 SVGAGI. The CDR3 is 14 amino acids.

The chain carries TRBV7-9 and TRBJ2-2, with D tentatively TRBD2 (6 bases). Trimming pared 8 bases from V and 6 bases from J, leaving 19 bases between. CDR1 and CDR2 from the germline V gene are SEHNR and FQNEAQ (reference sequence). The CDR3 sequence is 15 residues long. The CDR3 loop is CASPEPGRIAGELFF. CDR3 DNA sequence: TGTGCCAGCCCGGAACCAGGGAGGATTGCCGGGGAGCTGTTTTTT.

The chain couples TRBV2 to TRBJ2-5; 9 bases map to TRBD2. CDR3 length: 15 residues. The V segment lost 6 bases and the J segment 2 bases; nucleotides outside the gene matches: 7. CDR1 is SNHLY, CDR2 FYNNEI, per germline. CDR3 DNA sequence: TGTGCCAGCAGCCCACCTAGCGGGGCACAAGAGACCCAGTACTTC. It encodes CASSPPSGAQETQYF.

This chain links TRBV4-2 with TRBJ2-1; TRBD1 is a possible D gene (6 bases). With 3 bases removed from V and 3 bases from J, the gap between germline ends came to 9 bases. The CDR3 length is 14 residues. CDR1 and CDR2 (germline): LGHNA, YNFKEQ. For the CDR3, the DNA is TGTGCCAGCAGCCATGCGGACAGCTACAATGAGCAGTTCTTC. Amino acid sequence: CASSHADSYNEQFF.

The chain has TRBV9 and TRBJ1-5, with 7 bases identical to TRBD1. Looked up from germline, CDR1 is SGDLS and CDR2 is YYNGEE. The ends lost 4 bases at V and 4 bases at J; junction bases unmatched: 8. The CDR3 is 15 residues long. In nucleotides, the CDR3 is TGTGCCAGCAGCCCGCACAGGGGTGAGAATCAGCCCCAGCATTTT. Protein product: CASSPHRGENQPQHF. Full variable domain (remainder filled in from reference TRBV9 and TRBJ1-5): DSGVTQTPKHLITATGQRVTLRCSPRSGDLSVYWYQQSLDQGLQFLIQYYNGEERAKGNILERFSAQQFPDLHSELNLSSLELGDSALYFCASSPHRGENQPQHFGDGTRLSIL.

The table lists this clone with a few counts. The chain has TRBV9 and TRBJ1-1; D is possibly TRBD1 (5 bases). Germline V CDR1 and CDR2: SGDLS, YYNGEE. Trimming pared 0 bases from V and 7 bases from J, leaving 13 bases between. There are 14 residues in the CDR3. CDR3 protein: CASSVVPGEGEAFF. The CDR3 DNA reads as TGTGCCAGCAGCGTAGTCCCGGGGGAGGGTGAAGCTTTCTTT.

This clone was picked up a small number of times. V and J are TRBV19 and TRBJ1-1, with D hard to call. Trimming cost V 3 bases and J 4 bases, with 12 bases left between them. Germline-derived CDR1 and CDR2 are LNHDA and SQIVND (reference sequence). The length of the CDR3 is 14 residues. In DNA, the CDR3 is TGTGCCAGTAGTATCGGGATAGACCCCACTGAAGCTTTCTTT. This encodes CASSIGIDPTEAFF.

J is TRBJ1-1 and V is TRBV19; D is possibly TRBD1 (5 bases). The V and J ends lost 3 bases and 0 bases respectively, with 11 bases between them. The germline CDR1 and CDR2 sequences are LNHDA and SQIVND (reference sequence). The CDR3 loop spans 15 amino acids. The CDR3 region is CASSIQGGLNTEAFF. For the CDR3, the DNA is TGTGCCAGTAGTATCCAGGGAGGGCTGAACACTGAAGCTTTCTTT. Drawing the rest from reference TRBV19 and TRBJ1-1, the complete variable domain is DGGITQSPKYLFRKEGQNVTLSCEQNLNHDAMYWYRQDPGQGLRLIYYSQIVNDFQKGDIAEGYSVSREKKESFPLTVTSAQKNPTAFYLCASSIQGGLNTEAFFGQGTRLTVV.

The chain is built from TRBV19 and TRBJ2-7, with 11 bases lining up with TRBD2. Looked up from germline, CDR1 is LNHDA and CDR2 is SQIVND (reference sequence). CDR3 length equals 14 residues. V was clipped by 6 bases and J by 2 bases; unmatched bases: 3. In nucleotides, the CDR3 is TGTGCCAGTAGCCGACTAGCGGGGACCTACGAGCAGTACTTC. Translation: CASSRLAGTYEQYF. The entire variable domain, with the rest obtained from reference TRBV19 and TRBJ2-7, is as follows: DGGITQSPKYLFRKEGQNVTLSCEQNLNHDAMYWYRQDPGQGLRLIYYSQIVNDFQKGDIAEGYSVSREKKESFPLTVTSAQKNPTAFYLCASSRLAGTYEQYFGPGTRLTVT.

V usage is TRBV7-8 and J usage is TRBJ1-1; the D gene is possibly TRBD1 (5 bases). Trimming removed 5 bases at V and 4 bases at J, with 17 bases between. This CDR3 is built from 15 residues. Germline V gene data show CDR1 as SGHVS and CDR2 as FQNEAQ. The CDR3 reads CASSPPGGGVTEAFF. DNA of the CDR3: TGTGCCAGCAGCCCGCCGGGCGGAGGGGTCACTGAAGCTTTCTTT.

This clone was seen a few times. V and J are TRBV27 and TRBJ2-3, with 7 bases that match TRBD1. The ends lost 6 bases at V and 2 bases at J; junction bases unmatched: 5. CDR1 and CDR2 from the germline V gene are MNHEY and SMNVEV (reference sequence). This CDR3 spans 14 amino acids. DNA for the CDR3: TGTGCCAGCAGAACGGGACAGTCCACAGATACGCAGTATTTT. It is translated as CASRTGQSTDTQYF.

V and J are TRBV7-2 and TRBJ2-5; possibly TRBD2 for D (6 bases). The CDR3 totals 15 residues. Looked up from germline, CDR1 is SGHTA and CDR2 is FQGNSA. The V end lost 0 bases, the J end lost 7 bases, and 15 bases lay between the germline ends. CDR3 amino acids: CASSLAATAGGTQYF. DNA of the CDR3: TGTGCCAGCAGCTTAGCGGCCACAGCGGGCGGGACCCAGTACTTC.

The chain couples TRBV19 to TRBJ1-2, with TRBD1 as a possible D gene (6 bases). The CDR3 consists of 16 residues. Germline CDR1 is LNHDA and CDR2 is SQIVND (reference sequence). Trimming removed 0 bases at V and 5 bases at J, with 16 bases between. For the CDR3, the DNA is TGTGCCAGTAGTATAGATCACCAGGGACAAGAATATGGCTACACCTTC. Its protein product is CASSIDHQGQEYGYTF.

The chain uses TRBV30 and TRBJ1-2, with 8 positions matching TRBD1. J gave up 8 bases and V 3 bases, and 14 bases lay outside the gene matches. The CDR3 length is 15 residues. Germline loops: CDR1 GTSNPN, CDR2 SVGIG (reference sequence). This CDR3 is CAWSLGQGARGGYTF. CDR3 DNA sequence: TGTGCCTGGAGCCTCGGGCAGGGGGCGCGAGGGGGCTACACCTTC.

The chain employs TRBV6-6 and TRBJ1-5, with 7 bases aligning to TRBD1. This CDR3 has 14 residues. CDR1 and CDR2 (germline): MNHNY, SVGAGI (reference sequence). After removal of 4 bases from V and 4 bases from J, the junction contained 4 bases not matched to a gene. CDR3 region: CASSWGTANQPQHF. CDR3 sequence (DNA): TGTGCCAGCAGTTGGGGGACAGCGAATCAGCCCCAGCATTTT.

This chain joins TRBV9 and TRBJ2-2; D is unresolved. The V and J ends lost 4 bases and 7 bases respectively, with 11 bases between them. Germline CDR1 reads SGDLS; CDR2 reads YYNGEE. The CDR3 covers 13 residues. CDR3 sequence: CASSLRSYGELFF. The CDR3, as DNA: TGTGCCAGCAGCTTGAGATCCTACGGGGAGCTGTTTTTT.

This clone was recorded only once. The chain is built from TRBV12-1 and TRBJ2-7; TRBD1 is taken as the D call from the table, unchecked against the DNA. TRBV12-1 is shown as a pseudogene. The CDR3 is 11 residues long. CDR3 coding DNA: TGTGCCAGCAGTCCCACCTACGAGCAGTACTTC. Translated: CASSPTYEQYF.

The J gene is TRBJ1-2, the V gene TRBV5-6, with D perhaps TRBD1 (5 bases). Germline V gene sequence: CDR1 SGHDT, CDR2 YYEEEE. The length of the CDR3 is 14 residues. The V and J ends lost 5 bases and 7 bases respectively, with 18 bases between them. CDR3 nucleotide sequence: TGTGCCAGCAGTATTCCAGGGAGGGATGCTGGCTACACCTTC. Amino acids: CASSIPGRDAGYTF. Together with reference TRBV5-6 and TRBJ1-2, the CDR3 gives the full variable domain: DAGVTQSPTHLIKTRGQQVTLRCSPKSGHDTVSWYQQALGQGPQFIFQYYEEEERQRGNFPDRFSGHQFPNYSSELNVNALLLGDSALYLCASSIPGRDAGYTFGSGTRLTVV.